The 13 T cell receptor beta chains below come from one sample, sequenced in a study of control samples from healthy donors and cancer patients. TCRdb keeps only in-frame clones here, not all; method: immunoSEQ multiplex PCR. In the table there are about 49,000 clones, 80% to 90% of which are singletons. The material sequenced was PBMCs. These receptors all come from a woman aged 45-65 years with lung cancer.

This clone was seen a few times. The chain uses TRBV4-3 and TRBJ2-3; D is unclear. Per the germline V gene, CDR1 is LGHNA and CDR2 is YSLEER. The ends were cut back, 0 bases at V and 2 bases at J, with 9 bases in the middle. The CDR3 is 15 amino acids. The CDR3, as DNA: TGCGCCAGCAGCCAAGAAGGCAGGAACACAGATACGCAGTATTTT. Amino acid sequence: CASSQEGRNTDTQYF.

The chain joins TRBV5-6 to TRBJ1-5, with no clear D. Per the germline V gene, CDR1 is SGHDT and CDR2 is YYEEEE. The CDR3 spans 12 residues. Trimming removed 5 bases from V and 5 bases from J, with 8 bases in between. CDR3 loop: CASSPLYQPQHF. The DNA for the CDR3 is TGTGCCAGCAGTCCGCTTTATCAGCCCCAGCATTTT. The whole variable domain, filled in from reference TRBV5-6 and TRBJ1-5, reads DAGVTQSPTHLIKTRGQQVTLRCSPKSGHDTVSWYQQALGQGPQFIFQYYEEEERQRGNFPDRFSGHQFPNYSSELNVNALLLGDSALYLCASSPLYQPQHFGDGTRLSIL.

V usage is TRBV5-6 and J usage is TRBJ2-6; D ambiguous. CDR1 and CDR2 from the germline V gene are SGHDT and YYEEEE. The CDR3 extends over 14 amino acids. Trimming left V 2 bases short and J 2 bases short, with 5 bases between. The CDR3 DNA is TGTGCCAGCAGCTTTCCTCCTGGGGCCAACGTCCTGACTTTC. This encodes CASSFPPGANVLTF. Based on the CDR3 plus reference TRBV5-6 and TRBJ2-6, the full variable domain is DAGVTQSPTHLIKTRGQQVTLRCSPKSGHDTVSWYQQALGQGPQFIFQYYEEEERQRGNFPDRFSGHQFPNYSSELNVNALLLGDSALYLCASSFPPGANVLTFGAGSRLTVL.

The CDR3 is CAWSVQLTMNTEAFF. CDR3 DNA: TGTGCCTGGAGTGTACAGCTTACAATGAACACTGAAGCTTTCTTT. The chain recombines TRBV30 with TRBJ1-1; no clear D gene. Germline CDR1 GTSNPN, CDR2 SVGIG (reference sequence). V shed 0 bases and J shed 0 bases, with 11 bases lying between them. The CDR3 is 15 amino acids.

CDR3 residues: CASSYDPRGGTEAFF. The CDR3 DNA is TGTGCCAGCAGTTACGATCCCAGGGGGGGCACTGAAGCTTTCTTT. The chain has TRBV6-2 or TRBV6-3 and TRBJ1-1, with TRBD1 matching over 7 bases. This CDR3 has 15 amino acids. V shed 2 bases and J 4 bases; nucleotides not matched to a gene: 7. Germline-derived CDR1 and CDR2 are MNHEY and SVGEGT.

The chain links TRBV9 to TRBJ2-5; D not certain. CDR3 length: 13 residues. Germline V gene lookup returns CDR1 SGDLS and CDR2 YYNGEE. V lost 0 bases and J 4 bases, leaving 7 bases between the germline ends. The CDR3 here is CASSVGGGETQYF. CDR3 DNA: TGTGCCAGCAGCGTAGGGGGTGGAGAGACCCAGTACTTC.

The V gene is TRBV19, the J gene TRBJ1-2; D is possibly TRBD1 (5 bases). Between the trimmed V and J ends, which lost 5 bases and 8 bases, there was a span of 15 bases. Per germline, CDR1 LNHDA and CDR2 SQIVND (reference sequence). There are 13 residues in the CDR3. CDR3 DNA sequence: TGTGCCAGTAGTTGGTTGGACAATGGGGGCTACACCTTC. The encoded protein is CASSWLDNGGYTF.

This chain connects TRBV5-1 to TRBJ2-4, with D perhaps TRBD2 (5 bases). The CDR3 spans 17 residues. The V end was cut by 4 bases, the J end by 1 base, with 18 bases between. Germline CDR1 SGHRS, CDR2 YFSETQ. The CDR3 sequence is CASSLRGTGNAKNIQYF. The CDR3 nucleotides read TGCGCCAGCAGCCTCAGAGGCACGGGAAACGCCAAAAACATTCAGTACTTC.

This chain connects TRBV7-2 to TRBJ1-5; the match to TRBD1 covers 7 bases. From germline, CDR1 is SGHTA and CDR2 FQGNSA. Trimming at V came to 5 bases and at J to 2 bases, leaving 6 bases not matched to a gene. The CDR3 is 15 residues long. The CDR3 spells CASSLQGGGNQPQHF. The CDR3 DNA reads TGTGCCAGCAGCCTGCAGGGGGGGGGCAATCAGCCCCAGCATTTT.

V gene TRBV9 combines with J gene TRBJ1-4, with unresolved D. The germline gives CDR1 SGDLS, CDR2 YYNGEE. The CDR3 loop spans 15 amino acids. Trimming removed 0 bases at V and 7 bases at J, with 13 bases between. The CDR3 loop is CASSVGQDLGEKLFF. For the CDR3, the DNA is TGTGCCAGCAGCGTAGGGCAGGATCTCGGTGAAAAACTGTTTTTT. Full variable domain (missing parts from reference TRBV9 and TRBJ1-4): DSGVTQTPKHLITATGQRVTLRCSPRSGDLSVYWYQQSLDQGLQFLIQYYNGEERAKGNILERFSAQQFPDLHSELNLSSLELGDSALYFCASSVGQDLGEKLFFGSGTQLSVL.

The chain carries TRBV5-5 and TRBJ2-3; TRBD2 is a possible D gene (5 bases). From germline, CDR1 is SGHKS and CDR2 YYEKEE (reference sequence). This CDR3 has 15 amino acids. V was cut by 4 bases and J by 1 base, with 13 bases left in between. CDR3 loop: CASSREVRGTDTQYF. CDR3 nucleotide sequence: TGTGCCAGCAGCAGAGAGGTGCGGGGCACAGATACGCAGTATTTT.

With regard to this clone: The sample contains more than one DNA sequence encoding this CDR3. The J gene is TRBJ1-1, the V gene TRBV3-1 (or the pseudogene TRBV3-2), with D uncertain. Deletions cut 0 bases from V and 7 bases from J, with 9 bases between. Per germline, CDR1 LGHDT and CDR2 YNNKEL (reference sequence). CDR3 length: 13 residues. The CDR3 protein is CASSQEGLGEAFF. CDR3 in DNA: TGTGCCAGCAGCCAAGAGGGATTGGGTGAAGCTTTCTTT.

In its sample, this clone was seen once. The rearrangement uses TRBV4-1 and TRBJ2-5; no definite D call. The CDR3 covers 13 residues. Looked up from germline, CDR1 is MGHRA and CDR2 is YSYEKL. V lost 1 base and J lost 5, with 8 bases in between. For the CDR3, the DNA is TGCGCCAGCAGCCAAGTGACCGGGGAGACCCAGTACTTC. Translation gives CASSQVTGETQYF.